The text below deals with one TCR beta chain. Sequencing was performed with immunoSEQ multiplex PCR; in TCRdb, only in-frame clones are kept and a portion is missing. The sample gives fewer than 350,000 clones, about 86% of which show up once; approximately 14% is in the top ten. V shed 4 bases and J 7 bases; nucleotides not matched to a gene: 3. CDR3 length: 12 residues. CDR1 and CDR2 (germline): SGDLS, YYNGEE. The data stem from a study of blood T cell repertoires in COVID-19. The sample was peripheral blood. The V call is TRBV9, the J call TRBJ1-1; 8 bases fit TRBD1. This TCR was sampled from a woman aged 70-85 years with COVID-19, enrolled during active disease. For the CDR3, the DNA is TGTGCCAGCAGCCGGGACAGGAGTGAAGCTTTCTTT. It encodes CASSRDRSEAFF. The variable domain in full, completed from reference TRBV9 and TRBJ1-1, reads DSGVTQTPKHLITATGQRVTLRCSPRSGDLSVYWYQQSLDQGLQFLIQYYNGEERAKGNILERFSAQQFPDLHSELNLSSLELGDSALYFCASSRDRSEAFFGQGTRLTVV.